This T cell receptor (beta chain) stems from a study of OX40 agonist ivuxolimab in advanced cancers. This clone was observed a single time. Its antigen remains unidentified. Other nucleotide sequences in the sample specify the same CDR3. Study results and caveats: Those patients achieving a partial response at 0.1-3.0 mg/kg showed among the lowest clonal expansion.

Here immunoSEQ multiplex PCR was the method, and the copy in TCRdb shows in-frame clones only, minus some. The sample contains 55,000 to 80,000 clones, approximately 86% of which appear only once. Sequencing used CD4+ or CD8+ T cells sorted from blood, obtained in a trial of the OX40 agonist ivuxolimab. The TCR originated in an adult with an advanced solid tumor such as melanoma, head and neck, liver or kidney cancer.

The CDR3 sequence: CASSSGQSYEQYF. In DNA form, the CDR3 reads TGTGCCAGCAGTTCCGGACAGTCCTACGAGCAGTACTTC. The gene calls are TRBV28 and TRBJ2-7; possible D gene TRBD1, 6 bases. Germline V gene data show CDR1 as MDHEN and CDR2 as SYDVKM. The CDR3 runs to 13 residues. The V and J ends lost 4 bases and 1 base respectively, with 8 bases between them. Looking up the rest from reference TRBV28 and TRBJ2-7 gives the full variable domain: DVKVTQSSRYLVKRTGEKVFLECVQDMDHENMFWYRQDPGLGLRLIYFSYDVKMKEKGDIPEGYSVSREKKERFSLILESASTNQTSMYLCASSSGQSYEQYFGPGTRLTVT.